This T cell receptor (beta chain) came from a study of shared clonotypes between healthy human individuals. Study at large: Donor composition was two women and a few men, aged 18 to 49.

Trimming stripped 6 bases from V and 4 bases from J, with 19 bases between. The CDR3 spans 16 residues. Germline values: CDR1 KGHSH, CDR2 LQKENI. Sequencing used immunoSEQ multiplex PCR; TCRdb keeps in-frame clones, though not all of them. The sample contains around 2.3 million clones, approximately 94% of which appear only once. None of the donors, who were healthy HIV-negative adults, had recently had acute infections or vaccinations. This receptor was obtained from a man between 18 and 35 years old in good health. Sequenced: naive CD4+ T cells sorted from blood. Subset noted: CD45RA+ positively selected. The chain uses TRBV18 and TRBJ1-3; the D gene is possibly TRBD1 (6 bases). As DNA, the CDR3 is TGTGCCAGCTCGTCTTCGGGGCCAGGGGACGGAAACACCATATATTTT. Amino acids: CASSSSGPGDGNTIYF.